The 32 T cell receptor beta chains presented below share a single source sample, sequenced in a study of blood T cell repertoires in COVID-19. The assay was immunoSEQ multiplex PCR, and TCRdb's table has in-frame clones only and misses some. The sample contains 300,000 to 350,000 clones, 88% of which appear only once. The specimen sequenced was PBMCs or T cells enriched from blood (not recorded which). Every receptor here comes from a man aged 25-40 years who had recovered from COVID-19.

V and J are TRBV19 and TRBJ2-2; 12 nucleotides match TRBD1. Trimming cost V 8 bases and J 4 bases; bases outside gene matches: 8. This CDR3 is 16 amino acids long. Looked up from germline, CDR1 is LNHDA and CDR2 is SQIVND (reference sequence). CDR3 nucleotide sequence: TGTGCCAGTTCTTCCGGGACAGGGGGCAGCACCGGGGAGCTGTTTTTT. Protein product: CASSSGTGGSTGELFF.

V usage is TRBV7-3 and J usage is TRBJ2-3; 10 nucleotides agree with TRBD2. With 0 bases clipped from V and 6 bases from J, the junction kept 9 bases outside the gene matches. Germline V gene lookup returns CDR1 SGHTA and CDR2 FQGTGA. This CDR3 has 17 residues. The CDR3 sequence: CASSLTHPAGGADTQYF. DNA for the CDR3: TGTGCCAGCAGCTTAACTCACCCAGCGGGGGGGGCGGATACGCAGTATTTT.

DNA of the CDR3: TGTGCCAGCAGCTTCCCCCTGGAGGAAAATGAGCAGTTCTTC. Translated, it gives CASSFPLEENEQFF. The chain combines TRBV21-1 with TRBJ2-1; no DNA check was done on the table's D call, TRBD2. TRBV21-1 is a listed pseudogene. The CDR3 totals 14 residues.

The chain uses TRBV2 and TRBJ1-3; possibly TRBD1 for D (5 bases). Germline assignment: CDR1 SNHLY and CDR2 FYNNEI. V lost 6 bases to trimming and J lost 0 bases, with 6 bases between them. This CDR3 contains 13 residues. The CDR3 region has the DNA TGTGCCAGCAGGGACATCTCTGGAAACACCATATATTTT. This translates into CASRDISGNTIYF.

The count of this clone is one. The genes are TRBV29-1 and TRBJ2-5; 10 bases map to TRBD1. Trimming removed 6 bases from V and 4 bases from J; junction bases left unmatched: 2. This CDR3 has 12 residues. In germline, CDR1 is SQVTM, CDR2 ANQGSEA. The CDR3 is CSVGTGVETQYF. As DNA, the CDR3 is TGCAGCGTAGGGACAGGGGTAGAGACCCAGTACTTC. The whole variable domain, filled in from reference TRBV29-1 and TRBJ2-5, reads SAVISQKPSRDICQRGTSLTIQCQVDSQVTMMFWYRQQPGQSLTLIATANQGSEATYESGFVIDKFPISRPNLTFSTLTVSNMSPEDSSIYLCSVGTGVETQYFGPGTRLLVL.

The rearrangement uses TRBV10-3 and TRBJ1-1; a possible D gene is TRBD1 (6 bases). Germline values: CDR1 ENHRY, CDR2 SYGVKD. Trimming stripped 4 bases from V and 4 bases from J, with 13 bases between. The CDR3 extends over 14 amino acids. The CDR3 nucleotides read TGTGCCATCAGTGCGGACAGAGTTATCACTGAAGCTTTCTTT. Protein product: CAISADRVITEAFF.

The gene calls are TRBV21-1 and TRBJ2-1; the DNA was not used to check the table's D call, TRBD2. TRBV21-1 is reported as a pseudogene. CDR3 length: 18 amino acids. CDR3 amino acids: CASSKKRGASVVLDEQFF. The CDR3 DNA sequence: TGTGCCAGCAGCAAAAAGCGGGGGGCTAGCGTCGTTCTAGATGAGCAGTTCTTC.

The chain joins TRBV5-1 to TRBJ1-1, with D hard to call. This CDR3 spans 16 amino acids. V lost 0 bases to trimming and J lost 2 bases, with 14 bases between them. In germline, CDR1 is SGHRS, CDR2 YFSETQ. CDR3 nucleotide sequence: TGCGCCAGCAGCTTGGCCGGCAGAAAGACTAACACTGAAGCTTTCTTT. This codes for CASSLAGRKTNTEAFF.

V gene TRBV18 combines with J gene TRBJ1-2; possibly TRBD1 for D (5 bases). CDR3 length equals 15 residues. Trimming pared 0 bases from V and 0 bases from J, leaving 8 bases between. CDR1 and CDR2 (germline): KGHSH, LQKENI. CDR3 amino acids: CASSPPRQTNYGYTF. DNA for the CDR3: TGTGCCAGCTCACCACCGAGACAGACTAACTATGGCTACACCTTC.

This chain links TRBV2 with TRBJ2-5; D may be TRBD1 (5 bases). Deletions cut 4 bases from V and 2 bases from J, with 8 bases between. CDR3 size: 13 residues. CDR1 is SNHLY, CDR2 FYNNEI, per germline. Here the CDR3 reads CASSVGQQETQYF. The CDR3 nucleotides are TGTGCCAGCAGTGTGGGGCAGCAAGAGACCCAGTACTTC. Supplemented by reference TRBV2 and TRBJ2-5, the full variable domain reads EPEVTQTPSHQVTQMGQEVILRCVPISNHLYFYWYRQILGQKVEFLVSFYNNEISEKSEIFDDQFSVERPDGSNFTLKIRSTKLEDSAMYFCASSVGQQETQYFGPGTRLLVL.

This clone was observed a single time. The chain is built from TRBV27 and TRBJ2-2, with 11 bases that match TRBD2. J was trimmed by 3 bases and V by 4 bases; bases with no gene match: 1. This CDR3 has 15 amino acids. Germline-derived CDR1 and CDR2 are MNHEY and SMNVEV (reference sequence). In nucleotides, the CDR3 is TGTGCCAGCAGTTCACTAGCGGGGGACACCGGGGAGCTGTTTTTT. This encodes CASSSLAGDTGELFF.

Only a few counts were recorded for this clone. The chain is built from TRBV7-8 and TRBJ1-4; D may be TRBD1 (5 bases). The germline V gene encodes CDR1 SGHVS and CDR2 FQNEAQ. Trimming cost V 6 bases and J 5 bases, with 19 bases left between them. The CDR3 has 16 amino acids. Here the CDR3 reads CASSLSDGGRNEKLFF. The CDR3 nucleotides are TGTGCCAGCAGTCTTAGTGACGGGGGTCGCAATGAAAAACTGTTTTTT.

The chain combines TRBV27 with TRBJ1-6; possibly TRBD1 for D (5 bases). The CDR3 runs 16 residues. Germline V lookup: CDR1 MNHEY, CDR2 SMNVEV (reference sequence). V lost 0 bases to trimming and J lost 9 bases, with 15 bases between them. The CDR3 reads CASSLSFGGLPSPLHF. The CDR3 DNA reads TGTGCCAGCAGTTTATCCTTCGGGGGTCTTCCTTCACCCCTCCACTTT.

This sequence joins TRBV3-1 (or the pseudogene TRBV3-2) and TRBJ2-3; tentatively, D is TRBD1 (7 bases). CDR1 is LGHDT, CDR2 YNNKEL, per germline (reference sequence). Trimming left V 4 bases short and J 2 bases short, with 13 bases between. The CDR3 sequence is 15 residues long. The CDR3 is CASSPTGRTTDTQYF. CDR3 nucleotide sequence: TGTGCCAGCAGCCCGACAGGGAGGACCACAGATACGCAGTATTTT.

This chain uses TRBV15 with TRBJ1-5, with 7 bases identical to TRBD1. V lost 8 bases to trimming and J lost 0 bases; unmatched junction nucleotides: 7. The CDR3 consists of 15 residues. Germline lookup yields CDR1 LNHNV and CDR2 YYDKDF (reference sequence). In DNA, the CDR3 is TGTGCCACCGACCCGACAGGGCTTAGCAATCAGCCCCAGCATTTT. It is translated as CATDPTGLSNQPQHF.

The chain uses TRBV7-9 and TRBJ2-1; tentative D call: TRBD1 (5 bases). The V gene lost 5 bases and the J gene lost 0 bases, with 11 bases spanning the gap. Germline V lookup: CDR1 SEHNR, CDR2 FQNEAQ (reference sequence). The CDR3 totals 15 residues. For the CDR3, the DNA is TGTGCCAGCAGCCTCCAGGGAAGCTCCTACAATGAGCAGTTCTTC. Translation gives CASSLQGSSYNEQFF.

The chain couples TRBV7-9 to TRBJ1-1, with TRBD1 as a possible D gene (6 bases). There are 13 residues in the CDR3. The germline gives CDR1 SEHNR, CDR2 FQNEAQ (reference sequence). The V end was cut by 5 bases, the J end by 1 base, with 8 bases between. DNA of the CDR3: TGTGCCAGCAGCACGGACAGGAACACTGAAGCTTTCTTT. Encoded protein: CASSTDRNTEAFF. The full variable domain, completed using reference TRBV7-9 and TRBJ1-1, is DTGVSQNPRHKITKRGQNVTFRCDPISEHNRLYWYRQTLGQGPEFLTYFQNEAQLEKSRLLSDRFSAERPKGSFSTLEIQRTEQGDSAMYLCASSTDRNTEAFFGQGTRLTVV.

The chain has TRBV7-9 and TRBJ1-1, with D perhaps TRBD1 (5 bases). The CDR3 loop spans 13 amino acids. Germline-derived CDR1 and CDR2 are SEHNR and FQNEAQ (reference sequence). Trimming took 2 bases from V and 7 from J, leaving 11 bases between them. CDR3 in DNA: TGTGCCAGCAGCTTACAAGGGGCGTATGAAGCTTTCTTT. Translated, it gives CASSLQGAYEAFF.

The chain joins TRBV25-1 to TRBJ2-1, with D perhaps TRBD2 (5 bases). Germline V gene data show CDR1 as MGHDK and CDR2 as SYGVNS. Trimming stripped 8 bases from V and 5 bases from J, with 13 bases between. CDR3 size: 13 residues. The CDR3 loop reads CASVEEGDNEQFF. Written as DNA, the CDR3 is TGTGCCAGCGTCGAAGAGGGAGACAATGAGCAGTTCTTC.

This chain connects TRBV11-3 to TRBJ2-2; the D gene is possibly TRBD2 (5 bases). Germline CDR1 SGHNT, CDR2 YENEEA. This CDR3 comprises 14 residues. V lost 6 bases, J lost 4 bases, and 12 bases lay in between. The CDR3: CASRPGSGTGELFF. The CDR3 DNA sequence: TGTGCCAGCAGACCGGGGTCGGGCACCGGGGAGCTGTTTTTT.

The V gene is TRBV20-1, the J gene TRBJ1-1, with D possibly TRBD1 on 5 matching bases. The CDR3 runs 12 residues. The germline V gene has CDR1 DFQATT and CDR2 SNEGSKA (reference sequence). V shed 3 bases and J shed 4 bases, with 9 bases lying between them. This CDR3 is CSASQGSTEAFF. As DNA, the CDR3 is TGCAGTGCTAGTCAGGGATCCACTGAAGCTTTCTTT.

This clone was observed once. CDR3 sequence: CASSTVLAGRETQYF. DNA of the CDR3: TGTGCCAGCAGCACTGTTCTAGCGGGCCGAGAGACCCAGTACTTC. The chain combines TRBV7-8 with TRBJ2-5; 8 nucleotides align to TRBD2. Germline trimming cut 5 bases from V and 4 bases from J; bases unmatched to any gene: 9. Per germline, CDR1 SGHVS and CDR2 FQNEAQ. This CDR3 is built from 15 residues.

The chain employs TRBV12-3 or TRBV12-4 and TRBJ1-1, with 9 nucleotides matching TRBD1. The V and J ends lost 6 bases and 6 bases, in that order; junction bases with no gene match: 5. CDR3 size: 13 residues. CDR3 coding DNA: TGTGCCAGCAGCCCGGACAGGGGCGCTGAAGCTTTCTTT. Encoded protein: CASSPDRGAEAFF.

This chain joins TRBV5-1 and TRBJ1-4, with D tentatively TRBD1 (6 bases). V was cut by 1 base and J by 7 bases, with 14 bases left in between. The CDR3 totals 15 residues. Germline assignment: CDR1 SGHRS and CDR2 YFSETQ. This CDR3 is CASSLSGDRAEKLFF. CDR3 nucleotide sequence: TGCGCCAGCAGCTTGTCAGGGGATCGAGCTGAAAAACTGTTTTTT.

The rearrangement links TRBV28 to TRBJ2-2; D ambiguous. Germline V gives CDR1 MDHEN, CDR2 SYDVKM. This CDR3 region has 14 residues. Trimming left V 6 bases short and J 8 bases short, with 16 bases between. For the CDR3, the DNA is TGTGCCAGCAGCCGAGTGAGGCCGGGTGGGGAGCTGTTTTTT. It specifies CASSRVRPGGELFF.

J is TRBJ2-1 and V is TRBV5-1, with D unclear. This CDR3 has 15 residues. From germline, CDR1 is SGHRS and CDR2 YFSETQ. V was pared by 4 bases and J by 0 bases, with 11 bases between. CDR3 protein: CASSISPSSYNEQFF. The CDR3 DNA is TGCGCCAGCAGCATTAGCCCGAGCTCCTACAATGAGCAGTTCTTC. Together with reference TRBV5-1 and TRBJ2-1, the CDR3 gives the full variable domain: KAGVTQTPRYLIKTRGQQVTLSCSPISGHRSVSWYQQTPGQGLQFLFEYFSETQRNKGNFPGRFSGRQFSNSRSEMNVSTLELGDSALYLCASSISPSSYNEQFFGPGTRLTVL.

This sequence joins TRBV11-2 and TRBJ2-3; the match to TRBD1 covers 8 bases. Germline V gene sequence: CDR1 SGHAT, CDR2 FQNNGV. V was clipped by 5 bases and J by 6 bases; unmatched bases: 13. CDR3 length equals 16 residues. This CDR3 is CASSPFPQGAWDTQYF. In DNA, the CDR3 is TGTGCCAGCAGCCCCTTCCCGCAGGGGGCCTGGGATACGCAGTATTTT.

The chain carries TRBV10-1 and TRBJ2-3; 7 bases map to TRBD2. Germline CDR1 WNHNN, CDR2 SYGVQD (reference sequence). The CDR3 runs 15 residues. V lost 8 bases and J lost 2; bases outside the gene matches: 10. The CDR3 is CASLRGVVYTDTQYF. CDR3 nucleotide sequence: TGCGCCAGCCTTCGGGGGGTTGTTTACACAGATACGCAGTATTTT.

This rearrangement joins TRBV5-1 to TRBJ2-7, with 8 bases that match TRBD2. J was trimmed by 7 bases and V by 3 bases; bases with no gene match: 3. The germline gives CDR1 SGHRS, CDR2 YFSETQ. The CDR3 length is 12 residues. This CDR3 is CASSWGGGEQYF. The CDR3 DNA is TGCGCCAGCAGCTGGGGCGGGGGGGAGCAGTACTTC.

The rearrangement uses TRBV7-2 and TRBJ2-1; TRBD2 matches 7 bases. The V gene end was trimmed by 5 bases and the J gene end by 3 bases; junction bases not matched to a gene: 7. In germline, CDR1 is SGHTA, CDR2 FQGNSA. The CDR3 consists of 15 residues. The CDR3: CASSQGPGGYNEQFF. The DNA of the CDR3 is TGTGCCAGCAGCCAAGGCCCGGGGGGCTACAATGAGCAGTTCTTC.

The chain combines TRBV6-5 with TRBJ2-7, with D perhaps TRBD1 (6 bases). This CDR3 contains 14 residues. Germline lookup yields CDR1 MNHEY and CDR2 SVGAGI. Trimming took off 2 bases at V and 4 bases at J, with 12 bases between the two ends. CDR3 loop: CASSYRQGLYEQYF. The CDR3 DNA reads as TGTGCCAGCAGTTACCGTCAGGGGCTTTACGAGCAGTACTTC.

The rearrangement joins TRBV28 to TRBJ1-5; D is undetermined. Germline V gene sequence: CDR1 MDHEN, CDR2 SYDVKM. Trimming took 2 bases from V and 0 from J, leaving 11 bases between them. The CDR3 loop spans 16 amino acids. The CDR3 nucleotides read TGTGCCAGCAGTTTAGGCTGGCAAATTAGCAATCAGCCCCAGCATTTT. Its translation: CASSLGWQISNQPQHF.